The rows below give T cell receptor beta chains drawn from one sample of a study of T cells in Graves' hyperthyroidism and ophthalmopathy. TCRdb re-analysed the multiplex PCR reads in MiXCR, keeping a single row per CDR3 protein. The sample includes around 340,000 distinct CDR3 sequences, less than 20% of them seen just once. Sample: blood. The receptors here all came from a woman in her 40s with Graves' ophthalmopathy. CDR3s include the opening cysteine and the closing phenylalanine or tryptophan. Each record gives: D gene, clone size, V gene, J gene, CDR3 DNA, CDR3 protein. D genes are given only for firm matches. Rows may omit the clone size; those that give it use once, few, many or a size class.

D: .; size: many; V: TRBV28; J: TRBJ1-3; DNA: TGTGCCAGCAGTTCAATAGCCCGGGACATCGTGTATGGAAACACCATATATTTT; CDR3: CASSSIARDIVYGNTIYF
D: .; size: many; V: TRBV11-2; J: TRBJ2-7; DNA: TGTGCCAGCAGCTTAGATCTAGTCCCCGGATACGAGCAGTACTTC; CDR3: CASSLDLVPGYEQYF
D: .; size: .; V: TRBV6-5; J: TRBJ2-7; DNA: TGTGCCAGCAGTTGCCTCAGGGTTCTGCAATGCGAGCAGTACTTC; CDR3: CASSCLRVLQCEQYF
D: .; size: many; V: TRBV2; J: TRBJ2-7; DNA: TGTGCCAGCTCTGTGGAGGGGGCCCACGAGCAGTACTTC; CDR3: CASSVEGAHEQYF
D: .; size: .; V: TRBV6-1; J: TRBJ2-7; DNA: TGTGCCAGCAATACCCTCCTACAGACCGAGCAGTACTTC; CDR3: CASNTLLQTEQYF
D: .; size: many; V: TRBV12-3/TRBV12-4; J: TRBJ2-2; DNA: TGTGCCAGCAGTTTGTTCAAAGACACCGGGGAGCTGTTTTTT; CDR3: CASSLFKDTGELFF
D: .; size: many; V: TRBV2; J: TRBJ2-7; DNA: TGTGCCAGCAGTGGGTCACTCGTGACCTCCTACGAGCAGTACTTC; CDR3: CASSGSLVTSYEQYF
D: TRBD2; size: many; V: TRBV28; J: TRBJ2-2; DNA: TGTGCCAGCTATAAAAGGACTAGCGGCACCGGGGAGCTGTTTTTT; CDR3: CASYKRTSGTGELFF
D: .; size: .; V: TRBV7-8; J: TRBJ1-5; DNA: TGTGCCAGCAGCTACGACAGGAATCAGCCCCAGCATTTT; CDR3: CASSYDRNQPQHF
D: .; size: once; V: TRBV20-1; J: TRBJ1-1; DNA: TGCAGTGCTAGTTTCGGGACGGTGAACACTGAAGCTTTCTTT; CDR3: CSASFGTVNTEAFF
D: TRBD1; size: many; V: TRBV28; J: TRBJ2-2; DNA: TGTGCCAGCAGCCCGGACAGGGGGGAGCTGTTTTTT; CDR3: CASSPDRGELFF
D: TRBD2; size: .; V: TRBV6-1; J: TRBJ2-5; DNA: TGTGCCAGCAGGGGACTAGCGGGAGATGCGGAGACCCAGTACTTC; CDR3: CASRGLAGDAETQYF
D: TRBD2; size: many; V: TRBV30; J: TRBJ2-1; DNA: TGTGCCTGGACTATTGGACTAGCGGGAGTGAATGAGCAGTTCTTC; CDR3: CAWTIGLAGVNEQFF
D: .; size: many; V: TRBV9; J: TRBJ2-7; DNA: TGTGCCAGCAGCGTAGGGTCAGTGTCCTACGAGCAGTACTTC; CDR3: CASSVGSVSYEQYF
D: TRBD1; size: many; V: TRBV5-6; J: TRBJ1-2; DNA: TGTGCCAGCAGCTTGGATCGGGACAGACGCGAGGGCTACACCTTC; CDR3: CASSLDRDRREGYTF
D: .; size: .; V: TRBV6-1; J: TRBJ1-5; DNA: TGTGCCAGCAGTGTATCAGGAAATCAGCCCCAGCCTTTT; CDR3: CASSVSGNQPQPF
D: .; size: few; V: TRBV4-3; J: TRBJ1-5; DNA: TGCGCCAGCAGCCAGGAGAGGGGCCCTCAGCCCCAGCATTTT; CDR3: CASSQERGPQPQHF
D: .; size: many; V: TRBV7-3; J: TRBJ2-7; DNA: TGTGCCAGGGAAAGTAGCCAGTACTTC; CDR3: CARESSQYF
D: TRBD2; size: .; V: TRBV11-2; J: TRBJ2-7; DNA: TGTGCCAGCAGCTTCCCTCGGACTAGCTACTACGAGCAGTACTTC; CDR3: CASSFPRTSYYEQYF
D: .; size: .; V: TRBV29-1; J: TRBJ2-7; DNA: TGCAGCGTTGTGGGCGGAGTAACCTACGAGCAGTACTTC; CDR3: CSVVGGVTYEQYF
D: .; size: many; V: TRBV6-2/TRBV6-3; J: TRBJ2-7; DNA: TGTGCCGGCAGTCCACCGTCAGGGGAAGTCCCGTACGAGCAGTACTTC; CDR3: CAGSPPSGEVPYEQYF
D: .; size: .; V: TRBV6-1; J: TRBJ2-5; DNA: TGTGCCAGCAGCCCTGGGGCAGGGGAAAAAGAGACCCAGTACTTC; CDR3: CASSPGAGEKETQYF
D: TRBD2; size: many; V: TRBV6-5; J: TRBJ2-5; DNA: TGTGCCAGCAGTTACGGGACTAGGGAGGAGACCCAGTACTTC; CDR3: CASSYGTREETQYF
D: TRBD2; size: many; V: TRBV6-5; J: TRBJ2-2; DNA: TGTGCCAGCACTCTGTCTAGCGGGTACACCGGGGAGCTGTTTTTT; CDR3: CASTLSSGYTGELFF
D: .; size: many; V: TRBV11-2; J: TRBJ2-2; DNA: TGTGCCAGCAGTTCGGGACTGCGGATGTTAGGGGAGCTGTTTTTT; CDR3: CASSSGLRMLGELFF
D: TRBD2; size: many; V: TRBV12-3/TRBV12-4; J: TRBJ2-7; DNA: TGTGCCAGCAGGCCCAGCGGGAGAGTCCCCCACGAGCAGTACTTC; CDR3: CASRPSGRVPHEQYF
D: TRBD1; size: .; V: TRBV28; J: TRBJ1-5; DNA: TGTGCCAGCAGTCCAACCCTCGGACAGGGGGTCCATCAGCCCCAGCATTTT; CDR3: CASSPTLGQGVHQPQHF
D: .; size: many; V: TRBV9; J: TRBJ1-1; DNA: TGTGCCAGCAGCCCACATCAAGGGTCAGGTGAAGCTTTCTTT; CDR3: CASSPHQGSGEAFF
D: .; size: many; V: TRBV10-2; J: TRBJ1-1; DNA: TGCGCCAGCTACGATACGGTGAACACTGAAGCTTTCTTT; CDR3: CASYDTVNTEAFF
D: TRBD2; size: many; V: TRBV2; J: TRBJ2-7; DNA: TGTGCCAGCAGTTATAGCGGGAAGGTGGACTACGAGCAGTACTTC; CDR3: CASSYSGKVDYEQYF
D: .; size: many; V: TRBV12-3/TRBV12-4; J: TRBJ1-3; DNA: TGTGCCAGCAGTTTTGGAAGGGGTACGGGAAACACCATATATTTT; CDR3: CASSFGRGTGNTIYF
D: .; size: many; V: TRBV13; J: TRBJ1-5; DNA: TGTGCCAGCAGCTTGGGCGGGCCGGATCAGCCCCAGCATTTT; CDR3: CASSLGGPDQPQHF
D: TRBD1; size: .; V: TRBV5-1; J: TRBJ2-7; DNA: TGCGCCAGCAGCTTGGGACAGGGTAAGGACGAGCAGTACTTC; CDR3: CASSLGQGKDEQYF
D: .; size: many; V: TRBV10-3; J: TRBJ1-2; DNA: TGTGCCATCAGTGAGTCCGCTGGCTCTAGCTATGGCTACACCTTC; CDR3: CAISESAGSSYGYTF
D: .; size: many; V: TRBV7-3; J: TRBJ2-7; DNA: TGTGCCAGCAGCTCTAGGACAAGGCTCTACGAGCAGTACTTC; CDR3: CASSSRTRLYEQYF
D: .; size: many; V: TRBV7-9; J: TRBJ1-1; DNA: TGTGCCAGCAGCTTAGGTCTAGGGATGAACACTGAAGCTTTCTTT; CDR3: CASSLGLGMNTEAFF
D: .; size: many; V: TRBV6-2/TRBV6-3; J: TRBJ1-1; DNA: TGTGCCACCATAGGTGGGGGGAACACTGAAGCTTTCTTT; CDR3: CATIGGGNTEAFF
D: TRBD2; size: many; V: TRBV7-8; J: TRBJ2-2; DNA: TGTGCCAGCAGCCTAGTCACAGGGAGGCTAGCGGGGGGCACCGGGGAGCTGTTTTTT; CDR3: CASSLVTGRLAGGTGELFF
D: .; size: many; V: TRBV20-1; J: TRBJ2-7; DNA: TGCAGTGCCCCACACCCTGTCTCCTACGAGCAGTACTTC; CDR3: CSAPHPVSYEQYF
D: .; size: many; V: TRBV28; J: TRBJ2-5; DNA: TGTGCCAGCAGCCGGGGGACCCAGTACTTC; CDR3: CASSRGTQYF
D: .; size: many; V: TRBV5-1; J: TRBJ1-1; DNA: TGTGCCAGCAGCTTAACGGGTCCGAACACTGAAGCTTTCTTT; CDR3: CASSLTGPNTEAFF
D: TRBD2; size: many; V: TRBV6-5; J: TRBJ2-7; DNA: TGTGCCAGCAATCCCGGGACTAGCGGGTCTTTTCCCCTCGAGCAGTACTTC; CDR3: CASNPGTSGSFPLEQYF
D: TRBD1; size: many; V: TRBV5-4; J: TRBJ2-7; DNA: TGTGCCAGCAGCAAATCCGGACAGGGCCCCTACGAGCAGTACTTC; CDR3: CASSKSGQGPYEQYF
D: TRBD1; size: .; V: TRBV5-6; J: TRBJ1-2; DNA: TGTGCCAGCAGCGGGACAGGCAAGGGGTATGGCTACACCTTC; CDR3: CASSGTGKGYGYTF
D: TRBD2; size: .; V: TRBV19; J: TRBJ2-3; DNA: TGTGCCAGTAGTATTTCAGCGGGAGTGGCAGATACGCAGTATTTT; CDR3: CASSISAGVADTQYF
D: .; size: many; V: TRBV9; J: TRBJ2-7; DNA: TGTGCCAGCAGCCTCAGAGGAGGGAGCACCGCGGGGGAGCAGTACTTC; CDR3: CASSLRGGSTAGEQYF
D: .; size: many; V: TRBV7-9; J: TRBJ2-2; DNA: TGTGCCAGCAGCCCACTAGTATCCGGGGAGCTGTTTTTT; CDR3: CASSPLVSGELFF
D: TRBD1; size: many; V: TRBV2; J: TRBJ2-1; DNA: TGTGCCAGCGAAGACAGGGATGTGAATGAGCAGTTCTTC; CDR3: CASEDRDVNEQFF
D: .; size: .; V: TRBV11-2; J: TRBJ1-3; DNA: TGTGCCAGCAGCTTGTCGCCCACCCTCGTTCTGGGAAACACCATATATTTT; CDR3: CASSLSPTLVLGNTIYF
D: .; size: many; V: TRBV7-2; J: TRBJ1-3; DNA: TGTGCCAGCAGCTCAATCTCTGGAAACACCATATATTTT; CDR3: CASSSISGNTIYF
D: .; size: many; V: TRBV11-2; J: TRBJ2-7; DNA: TGTGCCAGCAGCTTAACCGGAGTCCCCTACGAGCAGTACTTC; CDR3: CASSLTGVPYEQYF
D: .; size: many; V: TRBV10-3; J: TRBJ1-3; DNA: TGTGCCATCAGTACGCCACCGACTCTGCTATATTTT; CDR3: CAISTPPTLLYF
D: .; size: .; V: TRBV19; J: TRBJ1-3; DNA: TGTGCCACCTGGGATCCAAGCTCTGGAAACACCATATATTTT; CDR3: CATWDPSSGNTIYF
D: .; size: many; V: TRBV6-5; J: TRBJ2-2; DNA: TGTGCCAGCAGTTACTCTCCGACCGGGGAGCTGTTTTTT; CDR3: CASSYSPTGELFF
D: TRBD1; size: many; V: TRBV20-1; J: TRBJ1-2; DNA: TGCAGTGCTAGAGCTAGACAGGGTCAAGGCTACACCTTC; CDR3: CSARARQGQGYTF
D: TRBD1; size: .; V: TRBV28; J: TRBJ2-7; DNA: TGTGCCAGCAGTTCCGCCGCCGGGACAGCTAAAAGCCAAATGACCTACGAGCAGTACTTC; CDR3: CASSSAAGTAKSQMTYEQYF
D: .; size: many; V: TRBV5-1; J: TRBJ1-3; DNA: TGCGCCAGCAGCTGGGGTTCCGTCGGAAACACCATATATTTT; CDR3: CASSWGSVGNTIYF